This is a list of T cell receptor beta chains from one sample in a study of blood T cell repertoires in COVID-19. Sequencing was performed with immunoSEQ multiplex PCR; in TCRdb, only in-frame clones are kept and a portion is missing. The sample consists of roughly 250,000 clones, approximately 86% of them appearing once. Sequenced material: peripheral blood. The receptors derive from a man aged 40-49 years who had recovered from COVID-19. CDR3s include the opening cysteine and the closing phenylalanine or tryptophan. A D gene is named only where the DNA matches it firmly. Clone size is stated in some rows and not others, as once, few, many or a class when expanded.

clone size	V gene	J gene	D gene	CDR3 DNA	CDR3 protein
.	TRBV6-6	TRBJ1-1	.	TGTGCCAGCAGTTATTCAGGATATACTGAAGCTTTCTTT	CASSYSGYTEAFF
once	TRBV4-3	TRBJ1-4	.	TGCGCCAGCAGCCAAGGTCGAGCAACTAATGAAAAACTGTTTTTT	CASSQGRATNEKLFF
.	TRBV6-5	TRBJ1-2	.	TGTGCCAGCAGTACCCCCCGGGGGTATGGCTACACCTTC	CASSTPRGYGYTF
.	TRBV6-2/TRBV6-3	TRBJ2-3	TRBD2	TGTGCCAGCAGTTACAACGGGAGGGCCGTAGATACGCAGTATTTT	CASSYNGRAVDTQYF
.	TRBV19	TRBJ2-3	TRBD2	TGTGCCAGCAGTAAAGCTAGCGGGGGGGCAGGAGATACGCAGTATTTT	CASSKASGGAGDTQYF
.	TRBV4-1	TRBJ2-3	.	TGCGCCAGCAGCCTTCGTCCCCTAGCAGAGAGCACAGATACGCAGTATTTT	CASSLRPLAESTDTQYF
.	TRBV27	TRBJ1-1	.	TGTGCCAGCAGTATTAGGCAGGGATTAGGGTACACTGAAGCTTTCTTT	CASSIRQGLGYTEAFF
.	TRBV4-1	TRBJ1-3	.	TGCGCCAGCAGCCAGAGTTCGGTCTCTGGAAACACCATATATTTT	CASSQSSVSGNTIYF
.	TRBV19	TRBJ1-1	TRBD1	TGTGCCAGTAGTGCTCAGGACAGGGGGCAGGTCACTGAAGCTTTCTTT	CASSAQDRGQVTEAFF
.	TRBV2	TRBJ2-6	.	TGTGCCAGCAGGGCAAGAGCCAACGTCCTGACTTTC	CASRARANVLTF
many	TRBV6-4	TRBJ2-3	TRBD2	TGTGCCAGCAGTGACGGGGGACTAGCCACAGATACGCAGTATTTT	CASSDGGLATDTQYF
.	TRBV7-3	TRBJ1-2	.	TGTGCCAGCAGCTTAAATGGCATGGCAGGGGATGGCTACACCTTC	CASSLNGMAGDGYTF
few	TRBV19	TRBJ2-1	TRBD2	TGTGCCAGTAGTATCGGGGGACTAGCGGGAGACAAGTTCTTC	CASSIGGLAGDKFF
.	TRBV7-2	TRBJ2-7	TRBD2	TGTGCCAGCAGCTTCGATAGGACTAGCGCTAACGTGTTTTCCTACGAGCAGTACTTC	CASSFDRTSANVFSYEQYF
.	TRBV6-5	TRBJ2-3	TRBD1	TGTGCCAGCAGTTACGGACAGGCTAGCACAGATACGCAGTATTTT	CASSYGQASTDTQYF
.	TRBV10-2	TRBJ1-5	.	TGCGCCAGCAACCCAAACAGGGACAATCAGCCCCAGCATTTT	CASNPNRDNQPQHF
.	TRBV19	TRBJ2-7	.	TGTGCCAGTAGTACCCGGGAGCGGCCAAGCTACGAGCAGTACTTC	CASSTRERPSYEQYF
.	TRBV19	TRBJ2-6	.	TGTGCCAGTAGTATTCTCGGACAGGGACTAAACTCTGGGGCCAACGTCCTGACTTTC	CASSILGQGLNSGANVLTF
.	TRBV5-1	TRBJ2-3	.	TGCGCCAGCAGCTTGCCGTCAACACGGGGCACAGATACGCAGTATTTT	CASSLPSTRGTDTQYF
.	TRBV6-5	TRBJ1-2	.	TGTGCCAGCAGTTACGAGGCGGGACGGAACTATGGCTACACCTTC	CASSYEAGRNYGYTF
few	TRBV2	TRBJ2-3	.	TGTGCCAGCAGCCCTCCCTTCACAGATACGCAGTATTTT	CASSPPFTDTQYF
.	TRBV4-3	TRBJ2-3	TRBD2	TGCGCCAGCAGCCAAGACCCTACTAGCGGGAGTTACACAGATACGCAGTATTTT	CASSQDPTSGSYTDTQYF
.	TRBV5-1	TRBJ1-2	TRBD1	TGCGCCAGCAGCTTGGAGGCAGGGGGATTAGGCGGCTACACCTTC	CASSLEAGGLGGYTF
once	TRBV20-1	TRBJ1-2	.	TGCAGTGCTAGTTCTGGGGGCGGTCACGGCTACACCTTC	CSASSGGGHGYTF
few	TRBV19	TRBJ2-1	TRBD2	TGTGCCAGTAGTGGGGGGCTAGCGGGAGGGCCCCACAATGAGCAGTTCTTC	CASSGGLAGGPHNEQFF
.	TRBV6-2/TRBV6-3	TRBJ2-7	.	TGTGCCAGCAGTTACCCCAGGGGTTCGAATGAGCAGTACTTC	CASSYPRGSNEQYF
.	TRBV7-8	TRBJ1-4	.	TGTGCCAGCAGCTTGTTCGGGAATGGGGATGAAAAACTGTTTTTT	CASSLFGNGDEKLFF
.	TRBV2	TRBJ2-7	TRBD2	TGTGCCAGCATCGGACTAGCAGGCTACGAGCAGTACTTC	CASIGLAGYEQYF